The next 32 T cell receptor beta chains were all read from a single sample in a study of cytomegalovirus exposure and HLA in healthy donors. Assay used: immunoSEQ multiplex PCR; TCRdb lists only in-frame clones, some missing. Among approximately 180,000 clones listed, roughly 88% were seen once. Sequenced material: PBMCs. These receptors all come from a woman younger than 30 in good health and CMV-seronegative.

The gene calls are TRBV7-9 and TRBJ1-5, with D perhaps matching TRBD1 (6 bases). The ends were cut back, 4 bases at V and 2 bases at J, with 15 bases in the middle. CDR3 size: 16 residues. Germline assignment: CDR1 SEHNR and CDR2 FQNEAQ (reference sequence). The CDR3 spells CASSSRGWEGNQPQHF. For the CDR3, the DNA is TGTGCCAGCAGCTCGAGGGGGTGGGAAGGCAATCAGCCCCAGCATTTT.

This clone was seen a handful of times. The CDR3, as DNA: TGTGCCAGCAGCTTAGGGGGCGGGAACACCGGGGAGCTGTTTTTT. Encoded protein: CASSLGGGNTGELFF. This chain connects TRBV7-9 to TRBJ2-2; the D gene is possibly TRBD1 (5 bases). V was pared by 1 base and J by 1 base, with 7 bases between. The V gene's germline CDR1 is SEHNR and CDR2 FQNEAQ (reference sequence). This CDR3 is built from 15 residues.

This rearrangement joins TRBV5-1 to TRBJ2-1; 10 bases align to TRBD2. CDR1 SGHRS and CDR2 YFSETQ come from the germline V gene. Trimming removed 1 base from V and 9 bases from J; junction bases left unmatched: 7. The CDR3 is 15 amino acids. This CDR3 reads CASSLSWLAGVEQFF. The DNA of the CDR3 is TGCGCCAGCAGCTTGTCTTGGCTAGCGGGGGTTGAGCAGTTCTTC. The full variable domain, with the rest looked up from reference TRBV5-1 and TRBJ2-1, is KAGVTQTPRYLIKTRGQQVTLSCSPISGHRSVSWYQQTPGQGLQFLFEYFSETQRNKGNFPGRFSGRQFSNSRSEMNVSTLELGDSALYLCASSLSWLAGVEQFFGPGTRLTVL.

The rearrangement joins TRBV5-1 to TRBJ2-1, with 7 bases matching TRBD2. In germline, CDR1 is SGHRS, CDR2 YFSETQ. CDR3 size: 13 residues. J gave up 4 bases and V 7 bases, and 5 bases lay outside the gene matches. CDR3 sequence reads: CASYGGGYNEQFF. In nucleotides, the CDR3 is TGCGCCAGCTATGGGGGAGGGTACAATGAGCAGTTCTTC.

The chain carries TRBV27 and TRBJ2-7; 8 positions match TRBD1. CDR3 length: 16 residues. CDR1 is MNHEY, CDR2 SMNVEV, per germline (reference sequence). V trimming: 6 bases; J trimming: 6 bases; junction bases outside the gene matches: 16. The CDR3 sequence is CASSPKPRTGQSEQYF. In nucleotides, the CDR3 is TGTGCCAGCAGCCCTAAACCCCGGACAGGGCAGAGCGAGCAGTACTTC.

The chain employs TRBV25-1 and TRBJ2-7, with D perhaps TRBD1 (5 bases). The V gene's germline CDR1 is MGHDK and CDR2 SYGVNS. The CDR3 length is 16 residues. Trimming took 2 bases from V and 2 from J, leaving 16 bases between them. The CDR3 coding sequence is TGTGCCAGCAGTGAAACAGGACACCTACCAACCTACGAGCAGTACTTC. Amino acids: CASSETGHLPTYEQYF.

CDR3 sequence reads: CASSELDAGGRYEQYF. The DNA for the CDR3 is TGCGCCAGCAGTGAATTGGATGCAGGGGGCCGGTACGAGCAGTACTTC. J is TRBJ2-7 and V is TRBV10-1, with 8 bases aligning to TRBD1. The CDR3 runs to 16 residues. Germline V gives CDR1 WNHNN, CDR2 SYGVQD (reference sequence). After removal of 3 bases from V and 4 bases from J, the junction contained 11 bases not matched to a gene.

This chain joins TRBV7-8 and TRBJ1-5; D is ambiguous. Germline lookup yields CDR1 SGHVS and CDR2 FQNEAQ. CDR3 size: 14 residues. V was clipped by 1 base and J by 7 bases, with 11 bases between them. In DNA form, the CDR3 reads TGTGCCAGCAGCTTAGGGGCGGGATGGCAGCCCCAGCATTTT. Translated, it gives CASSLGAGWQPQHF.

The chain employs TRBV9 and TRBJ1-3, with unresolved D. The length of the CDR3 is 13 residues. V shed 0 bases and J shed 9 bases, with 10 bases lying between them. From germline, CDR1 is SGDLS and CDR2 YYNGEE. CDR3 coding DNA: TGTGCCAGCAGCGTAGATGTGTCCGGCACCATATATTTT. It codes for CASSVDVSGTIYF.

The V gene is TRBV7-9, the J gene TRBJ1-5; 8 bases line up with TRBD1. CDR1 and CDR2 from the germline V gene are SEHNR and FQNEAQ (reference sequence). CDR3 length: 15 amino acids. J gave up 6 bases and V 6 bases, and 10 bases lay outside the gene matches. For the CDR3, the DNA is TGTGCCAGCAGTTTCGACAGGGGCGGGCGTCAGCCCCAGCATTTT. Encoded protein: CASSFDRGGRQPQHF.

The chain has TRBV19 and TRBJ2-7; tentative D call: TRBD1 (6 bases). Germline-derived CDR1 and CDR2 are LNHDA and SQIVND (reference sequence). The V gene lost 7 bases and the J gene lost 7 bases, with 20 bases spanning the gap. The CDR3 is 14 amino acids. The CDR3 DNA reads TGTGCCAGTAAAAGGGGGTCGGGTCCCTGGGAGCAGTACTTC. Protein sequence: CASKRGSGPWEQYF.

The rearrangement uses TRBV18 and TRBJ2-5; 11 bases match TRBD2. The germline V gene encodes CDR1 KGHSH and CDR2 LQKENI. Losses at the gene ends were 6 bases for V and 5 bases for J; bases not matched to a gene: 14. The CDR3 runs 17 residues. The CDR3 protein is CASSPWASGRPTETQYF. The CDR3, as DNA: TGTGCCAGCTCGCCGTGGGCTAGCGGGAGGCCTACGGAGACCCAGTACTTC.

The rearrangement links TRBV6-6 to TRBJ2-5; tentatively, D is TRBD1 (8 bases). The CDR3 extends over 16 amino acids. Germline V gene data show CDR1 as MNHNY and CDR2 as SVGAGI (reference sequence). Trimming removed 6 bases at V and 5 bases at J, with 22 bases between. The CDR3 DNA reads TGTGCCAGCAGCCCGGGAGGACAGGGACAGAAGGAGACCCAGTACTTC. It is translated as CASSPGGQGQKETQYF.

This clone was observed once. The rearrangement links TRBV5-1 to TRBJ1-1, with a tentative D call TRBD1 (5 bases). Germline V lookup: CDR1 SGHRS, CDR2 YFSETQ. The CDR3 is 14 residues long. The V gene lost 3 bases and the J gene lost 2 bases, with 11 bases spanning the gap. This chain's CDR3 is CASSSLTVNTEAFF. CDR3 DNA: TGCGCCAGCAGCTCTTTGACAGTAAACACTGAAGCTTTCTTT.

The chain uses TRBV25-1 and TRBJ1-4, with D maybe TRBD1 (6 bases). The CDR3 extends over 15 amino acids. V shed 2 bases and J shed 3 bases, with 10 bases lying between them. Germline loops: CDR1 MGHDK, CDR2 SYGVNS. CDR3 residues: CASSEKAGANEKLFF. CDR3 in DNA: TGTGCCAGCAGTGAAAAAGCAGGGGCTAATGAAAAACTGTTTTTT.

In regard to this clone: The junction departs from the called germline gene at one end, perhaps through a read error. The chain uses TRBV5-6 and TRBJ2-1, with TRBD2 matching 7 bases. Germline V CDR1 and CDR2: SGHDT, YYEEEE. CDR3 length equals 12 residues. The CDR3 sequence is CASSLGAGRAVF. The DNA of the CDR3 is TGTGCCAGCAGCTTGGGGGCGGGGAGGGCGGTCTTC.

This clone was seen more than once but under ten times. The chain recombines TRBV4-1 with TRBJ2-3, with D possibly TRBD2 on 7 matching bases. This CDR3 comprises 17 residues. With 1 base removed from V and 6 bases from J, the gap between germline ends came to 20 bases. The germline CDR1 and CDR2 sequences are MGHRA and YSYEKL. CDR3 nucleotides: TGCGCCAGCAGCCAAGCATTGGGGGGGGCGCGATCGGATACGCAGTATTTT. Protein sequence: CASSQALGGARSDTQYF.

V is TRBV10-2 and J is TRBJ2-7, with TRBD2 matching 10 bases. With V trimmed by 6 bases and J by 5 bases, 13 bases remained unmatched. Germline CDR1 reads WSHSY; CDR2 reads SAAADI. This CDR3 has 16 amino acids. The DNA for the CDR3 is TGCGCCAGCAGAGACCCAATAAGCGGGAGGGCCAACGAGCAGTACTTC. This translates into CASRDPISGRANEQYF.

This clone occurred a few times. The V call is TRBV19, the J call TRBJ1-5; tentatively, D is TRBD1 (5 bases). V lost 7 bases and J 3 bases, leaving 16 bases between the germline ends. The CDR3 runs 15 residues. Germline V gives CDR1 LNHDA, CDR2 SQIVND (reference sequence). The CDR3 here is CASKREGPFNQPQHF. CDR3 nucleotide sequence: TGTGCCAGTAAAAGGGAGGGACCCTTCAATCAGCCCCAGCATTTT.

The chain combines TRBV18 with TRBJ1-5; the D gene is possibly TRBD1 (6 bases). The germline V gene encodes CDR1 KGHSH and CDR2 LQKENI. CDR3 length equals 14 residues. The V gene lost 5 bases and the J gene lost 4 bases, with 12 bases spanning the gap. The CDR3 is CASSADSANQPQHF. Written as DNA, the CDR3 is TGTGCCAGCTCAGCGGACAGCGCAAATCAGCCCCAGCATTTT.

The CDR3 DNA reads as TGTGCCAGCAGCCCAGGACTAGCGGAGCGGGGAGATACGCAGTATTTT. Its protein product is CASSPGLAERGDTQYF. The chain carries TRBV5-6 and TRBJ2-3; 10 nucleotides align to TRBD2. The germline V gene encodes CDR1 SGHDT and CDR2 YYEEEE. Germline trimming cut 4 bases from V and 5 bases from J; bases unmatched to any gene: 10. This CDR3 region has 16 residues.

V and J are TRBV5-6 and TRBJ1-1, with 7 bases that match TRBD1. The CDR3 runs 13 residues. Trimming took 3 bases from V and 6 from J; bases not matched to a gene: 5. Germline CDR1 and CDR2: SGHDT and YYEEEE. CDR3 DNA: TGTGCCAGCAGCTCGTCCAGGGGGTCTGAAGCTTTCTTT. Residues: CASSSSRGSEAFF.

The chain combines TRBV11-3 with TRBJ2-7; D not certain. CDR3 length: 14 amino acids. Trimming left V 0 bases short and J 1 base short, with 7 bases between. The germline gives CDR1 SGHNT, CDR2 YENEEA. This CDR3 is CASSLELQSYEQYF. Written as DNA, the CDR3 is TGTGCCAGCAGCTTAGAGTTACAGTCCTACGAGCAGTACTTC.

The chain uses TRBV7-6 and TRBJ1-4; TRBD1 might be the D (5 bases). CDR1 SGHVS and CDR2 FNYEAQ come from the germline V gene. With 6 bases removed from V and 0 bases from J, the gap between germline ends came to 14 bases. The CDR3 runs to 16 residues. DNA of the CDR3: TGTGCCAGCAGGAAGACAGTATATGCAACTAATGAAAAACTGTTTTTT. Amino acid sequence: CASRKTVYATNEKLFF. The full variable domain, in which reference TRBV7-6 and TRBJ1-4 provide the parts outside the CDR3, is GAGVSQSPRYKVTKRGQDVALRCDPISGHVSLYWYRQALGQGPEFLTYFNYEAQQDKSGLPNDRFSAERPEGSISTLTIQRTEQRDSAMYRCASRKTVYATNEKLFFGSGTQLSVL.

This sequence joins TRBV5-1 and TRBJ2-2, with TRBD1 matching over 8 bases. Germline values: CDR1 SGHRS, CDR2 YFSETQ. The CDR3 spans 16 residues. V lost 6 bases and J lost 0; bases outside the gene matches: 7. The CDR3 coding sequence is TGCGCCAGCAATCGACAGGGGACCGCGAACACCGGGGAGCTGTTTTTT. Protein sequence: CASNRQGTANTGELFF.

The gene calls are TRBV5-5 and TRBJ1-2; 9 bases fit TRBD1. From germline, CDR1 is SGHKS and CDR2 YYEKEE (reference sequence). Germline trimming cut 4 bases from V and 6 bases from J; bases unmatched to any gene: 7. The CDR3 extends over 14 amino acids. CDR3 nucleotide sequence: TGTGCCAGCAGCATCTGGACAGGGGAGCATGGCTACACCTTC. This codes for CASSIWTGEHGYTF.

The rearrangement uses TRBV4-1 and TRBJ2-7; 13 nucleotides match TRBD2. Germline V gene data show CDR1 as MGHRA and CDR2 as YSYEKL. With V trimmed by 1 base and J by 2 bases, 2 bases remained unmatched. The CDR3 is made up of 16 amino acids. CDR3 nucleotide sequence: TGCGCCAGCAGCCAAGGGACTAGCGGGGGTGCCTACGAGCAGTACTTC. It is translated as CASSQGTSGGAYEQYF.

The chain employs TRBV25-1 and TRBJ1-6, with TRBD1 matching over 8 bases. This CDR3 contains 15 residues. CDR1 and CDR2 (germline): MGHDK, SYGVNS. The V segment lost 6 bases and the J segment 8 bases; nucleotides outside the gene matches: 9. Here the CDR3 reads CASSLGTGGDSPLHF. The CDR3 DNA reads TGTGCCAGCAGCCTCGGAACAGGGGGGGATTCACCCCTCCACTTT.

The V call is TRBV5-1, the J call TRBJ2-1; 9 bases are a match to TRBD2. This CDR3 comprises 15 residues. Unmatched junction bases numbered 6, after V lost 3 bases and J lost 5 bases. In germline, CDR1 is SGHRS, CDR2 YFSETQ. In DNA form, the CDR3 reads TGCGCCAGCAGCTCCCTAGCGGGGACAAACAATGAGCAGTTCTTC. This translates into CASSSLAGTNNEQFF.

V and J are TRBV7-6 and TRBJ1-1, with 9 nucleotides matching TRBD1. Germline V gene data show CDR1 as SGHVS and CDR2 as FNYEAQ. The CDR3 consists of 14 residues. The V and J ends lost 3 bases and 8 bases, in that order; junction bases with no gene match: 7. As DNA, the CDR3 is TGTGCCAGCAGCTTCGACAGGGGGAGTTCAGAAGCTTTCTTT. Translating it yields CASSFDRGSSEAFF.

The V and J genes are TRBV28 and TRBJ2-3, with D uncertain. CDR1 MDHEN and CDR2 SYDVKM come from the germline V gene. The CDR3 has 14 amino acids. V was cut by 3 bases and J by 3 bases, with 10 bases left in between. CDR3 region: CASSLPSRTDTQYF. The CDR3 DNA reads as TGTGCCAGCAGTTTGCCTAGTCGTACAGATACGCAGTATTTT.

This rearrangement joins TRBV7-2 to TRBJ1-2; 8 bases line up with TRBD1. CDR3 size: 15 residues. Germline lookup yields CDR1 SGHTA and CDR2 FQGNSA. The trim removed 1 base at V and 6 bases at J, leaving 7 bases unmatched. In DNA, the CDR3 is TGTGCCAGCAGCTTAGGCCGGACAGGGCGGGATGGCTACACCTTC. Protein sequence: CASSLGRTGRDGYTF.